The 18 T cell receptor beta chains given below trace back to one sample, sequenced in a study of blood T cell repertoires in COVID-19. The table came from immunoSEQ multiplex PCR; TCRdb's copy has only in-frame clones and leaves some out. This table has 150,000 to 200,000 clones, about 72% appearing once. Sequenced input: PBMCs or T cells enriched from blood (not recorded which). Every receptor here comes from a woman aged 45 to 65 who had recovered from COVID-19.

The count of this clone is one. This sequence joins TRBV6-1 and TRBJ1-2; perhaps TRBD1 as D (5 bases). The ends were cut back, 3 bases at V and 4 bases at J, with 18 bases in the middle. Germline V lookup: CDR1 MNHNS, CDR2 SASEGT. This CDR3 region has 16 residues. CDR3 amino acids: CASSELQGGYSYGYTF. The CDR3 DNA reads TGTGCCAGCAGTGAGTTGCAGGGAGGGTACTCCTATGGCTACACCTTC.

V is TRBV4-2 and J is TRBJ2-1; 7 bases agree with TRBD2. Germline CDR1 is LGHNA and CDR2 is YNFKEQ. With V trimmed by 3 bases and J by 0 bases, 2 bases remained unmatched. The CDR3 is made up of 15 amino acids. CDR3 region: CASSQRGSSYNEQFF. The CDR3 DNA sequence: TGTGCCAGCAGCCAGCGGGGGAGCTCCTACAATGAGCAGTTCTTC.

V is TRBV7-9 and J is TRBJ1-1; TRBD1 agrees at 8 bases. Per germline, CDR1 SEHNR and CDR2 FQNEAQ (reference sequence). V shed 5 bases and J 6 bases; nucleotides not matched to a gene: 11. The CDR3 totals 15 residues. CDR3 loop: CASSGVSGQASEAFF. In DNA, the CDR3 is TGTGCCAGCAGCGGGGTTTCGGGACAGGCCTCTGAAGCTTTCTTT.

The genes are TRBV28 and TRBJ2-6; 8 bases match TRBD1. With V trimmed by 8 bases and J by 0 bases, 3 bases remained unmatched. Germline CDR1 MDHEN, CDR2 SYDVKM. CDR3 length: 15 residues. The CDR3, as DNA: TGTGCCAGCGGGACAGGAGGCTCTGGGGCCAACGTCCTGACTTTC. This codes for CASGTGGSGANVLTF.

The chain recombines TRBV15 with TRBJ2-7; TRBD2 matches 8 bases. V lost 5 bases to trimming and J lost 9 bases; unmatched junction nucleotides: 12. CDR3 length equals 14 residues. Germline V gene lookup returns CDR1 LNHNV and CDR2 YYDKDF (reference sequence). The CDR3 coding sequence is TGTGCCACCAGCCCCTCCGTTTCGGCGGGAGGGCAGTACTTC. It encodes CATSPSVSAGGQYF.

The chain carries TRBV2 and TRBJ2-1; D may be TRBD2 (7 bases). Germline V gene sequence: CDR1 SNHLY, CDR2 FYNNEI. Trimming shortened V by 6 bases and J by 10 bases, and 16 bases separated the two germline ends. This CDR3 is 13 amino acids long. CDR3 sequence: CASRPMGGREQFF. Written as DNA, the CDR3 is TGTGCCAGCAGACCCATGGGGGGGCGAGAGCAGTTCTTC.

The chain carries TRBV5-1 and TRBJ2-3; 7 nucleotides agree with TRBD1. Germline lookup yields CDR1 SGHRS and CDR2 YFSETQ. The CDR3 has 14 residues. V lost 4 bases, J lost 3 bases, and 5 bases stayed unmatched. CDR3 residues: CASSPGQETDTQYF. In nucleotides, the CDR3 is TGCGCCAGCAGCCCCGGACAGGAAACAGATACGCAGTATTTT.

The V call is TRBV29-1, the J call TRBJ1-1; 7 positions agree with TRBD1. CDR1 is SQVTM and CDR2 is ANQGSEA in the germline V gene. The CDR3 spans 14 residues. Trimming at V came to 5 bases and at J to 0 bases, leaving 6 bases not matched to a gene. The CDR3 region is CSVRDRILNTEAFF. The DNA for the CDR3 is TGCAGCGTTAGGGACAGAATCTTGAACACTGAAGCTTTCTTT.

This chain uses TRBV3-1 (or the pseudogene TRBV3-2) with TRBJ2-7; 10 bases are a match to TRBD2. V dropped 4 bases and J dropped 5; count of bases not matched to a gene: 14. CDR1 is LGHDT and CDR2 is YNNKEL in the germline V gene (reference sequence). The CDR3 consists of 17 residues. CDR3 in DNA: TGTGCCAGCAGCCGGCTGGGAGCTAGCGGGAGATTTGACGAGCAGTACTTC. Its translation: CASSRLGASGRFDEQYF.

In DNA, the CDR3 is TGCGCCAGCAGCCCTCCGGGACAGCCCTATGGCTACACCTTC. Protein sequence: CASSPPGQPYGYTF. The J gene is TRBJ1-2, the V gene TRBV5-1; 7 positions agree with TRBD1. Germline trimming cut 4 bases from V and 4 bases from J; bases unmatched to any gene: 7. The CDR3 is made up of 14 amino acids. The germline V gene encodes CDR1 SGHRS and CDR2 YFSETQ.

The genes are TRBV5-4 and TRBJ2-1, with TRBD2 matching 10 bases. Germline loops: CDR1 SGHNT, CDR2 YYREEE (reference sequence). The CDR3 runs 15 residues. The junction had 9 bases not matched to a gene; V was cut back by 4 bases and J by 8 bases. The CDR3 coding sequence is TGTGCCAGCAGCCAACCTAGCGGGAGTAGTCATGAGCAGTTCTTC. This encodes CASSQPSGSSHEQFF. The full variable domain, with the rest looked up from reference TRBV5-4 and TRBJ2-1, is ETGVTQSPTHLIKTRGQQVTLRCSSQSGHNTVSWYQQALGQGPQFIFQYYREEENGRGNFPPRFSGLQFPNYSSELNVNALELDDSALYLCASSQPSGSSHEQFFGPGTRLTVL.

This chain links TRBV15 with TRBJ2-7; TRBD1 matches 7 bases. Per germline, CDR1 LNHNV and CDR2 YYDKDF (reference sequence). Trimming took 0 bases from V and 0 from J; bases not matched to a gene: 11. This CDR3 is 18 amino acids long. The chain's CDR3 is CATSREKLKGTASYEQYF. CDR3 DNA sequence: TGTGCCACCAGCAGAGAGAAGCTCAAGGGGACAGCCTCCTACGAGCAGTACTTC.

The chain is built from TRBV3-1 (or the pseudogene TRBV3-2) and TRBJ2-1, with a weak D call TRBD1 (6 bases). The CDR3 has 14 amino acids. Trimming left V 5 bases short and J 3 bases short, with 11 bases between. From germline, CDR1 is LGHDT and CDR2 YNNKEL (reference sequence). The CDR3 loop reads CASSWTESYNEQFF. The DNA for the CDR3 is TGTGCCAGCAGCTGGACAGAGAGCTACAATGAGCAGTTCTTC.

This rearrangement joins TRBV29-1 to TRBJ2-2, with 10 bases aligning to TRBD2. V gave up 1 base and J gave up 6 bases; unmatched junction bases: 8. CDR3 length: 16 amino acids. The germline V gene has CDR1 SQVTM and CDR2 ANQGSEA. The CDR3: CSVEVGTSVGAGELFF. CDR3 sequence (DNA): TGCAGCGTTGAAGTGGGGACTAGCGTGGGGGCCGGGGAGCTGTTTTTT.

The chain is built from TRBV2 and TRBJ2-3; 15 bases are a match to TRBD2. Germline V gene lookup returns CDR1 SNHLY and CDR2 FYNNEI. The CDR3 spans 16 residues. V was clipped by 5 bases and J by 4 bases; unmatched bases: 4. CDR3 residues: CASSSRTSGRADTQYF. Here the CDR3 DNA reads TGTGCCAGCAGTTCCCGGACTAGCGGGAGGGCAGATACGCAGTATTTT.

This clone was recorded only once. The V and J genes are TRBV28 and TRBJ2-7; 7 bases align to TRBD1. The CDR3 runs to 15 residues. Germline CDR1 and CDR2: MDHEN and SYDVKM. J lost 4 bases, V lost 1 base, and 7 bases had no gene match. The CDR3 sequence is CASSLYRGKGYEQYF. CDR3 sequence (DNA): TGTGCCAGCAGTTTATACAGGGGTAAGGGGTACGAGCAGTACTTC. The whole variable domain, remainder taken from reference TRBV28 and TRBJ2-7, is DVKVTQSSRYLVKRTGEKVFLECVQDMDHENMFWYRQDPGLGLRLIYFSYDVKMKEKGDIPEGYSVSREKKERFSLILESASTNQTSMYLCASSLYRGKGYEQYFGPGTRLTVT.

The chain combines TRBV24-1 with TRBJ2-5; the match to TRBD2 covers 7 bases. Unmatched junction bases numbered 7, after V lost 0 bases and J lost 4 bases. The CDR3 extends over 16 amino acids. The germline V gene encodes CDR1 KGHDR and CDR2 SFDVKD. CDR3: CATSDLRFGGVETQYF. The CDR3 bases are TGTGCCACCAGTGATTTGCGCTTTGGGGGGGTAGAGACCCAGTACTTC.

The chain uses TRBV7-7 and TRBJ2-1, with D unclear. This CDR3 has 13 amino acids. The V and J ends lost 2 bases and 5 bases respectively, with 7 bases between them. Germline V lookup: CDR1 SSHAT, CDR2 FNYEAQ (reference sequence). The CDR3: CASSLIPNNEQFF. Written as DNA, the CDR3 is TGTGCCAGCAGCTTAATCCCTAACAATGAGCAGTTCTTC. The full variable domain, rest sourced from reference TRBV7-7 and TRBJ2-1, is GAGVSQSPRYKVTKRGQDVTLRCDPISSHATLYWYQQALGQGPEFLTYFNYEAQPDKSGLPSDRFSAERPEGSISTLTIQRTEQRDSAMYRCASSLIPNNEQFFGPGTRLTVL.